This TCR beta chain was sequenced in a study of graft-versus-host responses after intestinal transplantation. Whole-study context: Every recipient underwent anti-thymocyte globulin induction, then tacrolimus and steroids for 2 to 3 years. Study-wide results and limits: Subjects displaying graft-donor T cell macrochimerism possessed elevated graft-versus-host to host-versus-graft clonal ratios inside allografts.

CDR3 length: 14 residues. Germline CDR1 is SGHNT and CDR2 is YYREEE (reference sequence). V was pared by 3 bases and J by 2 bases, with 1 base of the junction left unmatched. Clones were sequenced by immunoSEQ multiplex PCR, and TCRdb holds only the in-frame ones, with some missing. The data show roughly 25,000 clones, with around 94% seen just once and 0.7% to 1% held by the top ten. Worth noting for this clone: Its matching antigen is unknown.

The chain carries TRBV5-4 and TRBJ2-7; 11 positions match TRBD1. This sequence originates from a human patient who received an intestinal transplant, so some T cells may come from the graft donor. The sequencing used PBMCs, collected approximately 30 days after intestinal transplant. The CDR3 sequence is CASSWGQGAYEQYF. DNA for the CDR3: TGTGCCAGCAGCTGGGGACAGGGGGCCTACGAGCAGTACTTC.